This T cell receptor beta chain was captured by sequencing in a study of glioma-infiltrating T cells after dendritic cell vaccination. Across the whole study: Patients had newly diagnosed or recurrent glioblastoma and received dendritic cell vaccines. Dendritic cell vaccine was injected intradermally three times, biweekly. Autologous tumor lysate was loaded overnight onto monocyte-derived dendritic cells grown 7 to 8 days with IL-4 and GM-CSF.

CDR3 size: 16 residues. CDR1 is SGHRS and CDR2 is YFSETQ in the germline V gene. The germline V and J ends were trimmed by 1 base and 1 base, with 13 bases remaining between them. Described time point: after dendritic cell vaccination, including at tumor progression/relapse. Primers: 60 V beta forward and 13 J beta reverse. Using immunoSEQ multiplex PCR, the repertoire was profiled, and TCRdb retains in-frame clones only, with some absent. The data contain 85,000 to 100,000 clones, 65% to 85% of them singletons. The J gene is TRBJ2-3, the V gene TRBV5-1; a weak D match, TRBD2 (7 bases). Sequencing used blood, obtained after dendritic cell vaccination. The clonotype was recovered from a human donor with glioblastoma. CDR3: CASSLLGGDRTDTQYF. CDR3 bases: TGCGCCAGCAGCTTGTTAGGGGGGGATCGCACAGATACGCAGTATTTT. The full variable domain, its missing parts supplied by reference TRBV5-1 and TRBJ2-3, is KAGVTQTPRYLIKTRGQQVTLSCSPISGHRSVSWYQQTPGQGLQFLFEYFSETQRNKGNFPGRFSGRQFSNSRSEMNVSTLELGDSALYLCASSLLGGDRTDTQYFGPGTRLTVL.